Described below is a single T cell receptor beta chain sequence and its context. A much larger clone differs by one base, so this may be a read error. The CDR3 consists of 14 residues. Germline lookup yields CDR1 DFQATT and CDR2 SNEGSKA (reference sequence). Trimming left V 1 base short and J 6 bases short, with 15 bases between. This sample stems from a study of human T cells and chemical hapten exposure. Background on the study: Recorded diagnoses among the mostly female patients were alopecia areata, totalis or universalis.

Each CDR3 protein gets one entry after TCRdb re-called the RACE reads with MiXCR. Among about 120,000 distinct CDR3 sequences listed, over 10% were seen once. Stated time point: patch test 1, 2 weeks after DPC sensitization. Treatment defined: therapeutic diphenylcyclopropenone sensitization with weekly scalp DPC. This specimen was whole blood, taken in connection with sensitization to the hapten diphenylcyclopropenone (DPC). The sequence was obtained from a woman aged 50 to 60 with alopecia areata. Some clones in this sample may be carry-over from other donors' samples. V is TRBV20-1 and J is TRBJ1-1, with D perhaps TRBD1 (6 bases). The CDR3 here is CSARAIGGGPEAFF. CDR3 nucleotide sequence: TGCAGTGCTAGAGCCATTGGCGGGGGGCCTGAAGCTTTCTTT.